This passage covers 8 T cell receptor beta chains from one sample sequenced in a study of OX40 agonist ivuxolimab in advanced cancers. Method: immunoSEQ multiplex PCR; TCRdb's copy keeps in-frame clones and lacks some. The sample contains around 82,000 clones, 88% of which appear only once. Sequencing used CD4+ or CD8+ T cells sorted from blood, obtained in a trial of the OX40 agonist ivuxolimab. The receptor set was obtained from an adult with an advanced solid tumor such as melanoma, head and neck, liver or kidney cancer.

The V gene is TRBV7-9, the J gene TRBJ1-4; D not resolved. Per germline, CDR1 SEHNR and CDR2 FQNEAQ (reference sequence). The CDR3 totals 12 residues. The ends were cut back, 5 bases at V and 4 bases at J, with 5 bases in the middle. The CDR3 loop is CASSEINEKLFF. DNA of the CDR3: TGTGCCAGCAGCGAAATTAATGAAAAACTGTTTTTT.

This chain joins TRBV5-6 and TRBJ2-1; D perhaps matches TRBD1 (6 bases). The CDR3 extends over 14 amino acids. V was trimmed by 6 bases and J by 9 bases, leaving 19 bases between them. Germline loops: CDR1 SGHDT, CDR2 YYEEEE. This chain's CDR3 is CASTPDSGAGEQFF. CDR3 bases: TGTGCCAGCACCCCAGATTCAGGGGCAGGTGAGCAGTTCTTC.

The V and J genes are TRBV10-3 and TRBJ1-5; 9 bases are a match to TRBD1. The V gene's germline CDR1 is ENHRY and CDR2 SYGVKD. With V trimmed by 3 bases and J by 4 bases, 1 base remained unmatched. The CDR3 contains 14 residues. The CDR3 bases are TGTGCCATCAGTGAAGACAGGGGGAATCAGCCCCAGCATTTT. Translating gives CAISEDRGNQPQHF.

This CDR3 reads CASSRGQSENQPQHF. The CDR3, as DNA: TGTGCCAGCAGTCGCGGACAGAGTGAGAATCAGCCCCAGCATTTT. The chain employs TRBV5-8 and TRBJ1-5; D might be TRBD1 (6 bases). Trimming stripped 5 bases from V and 4 bases from J, with 16 bases between. Germline lookup yields CDR1 SGHTS and CDR2 YDEGEE. The CDR3 consists of 15 residues.

This chain uses TRBV14 with TRBJ1-2; a possible D gene is TRBD1 (5 bases). The CDR3 sequence is 17 residues long. Germline V gene data show CDR1 as SGHDN and CDR2 as FVKESK. V lost 3 bases and J lost 3, with 20 bases in between. For the CDR3, the DNA is TGTGCCAGCAGCCATACACTAGGGACCTGGCCCCACTATGGCTACACCTTC. Translation: CASSHTLGTWPHYGYTF.

The CDR3 sequence is CASSEEMNTEAFF. The CDR3 bases are TGTGCCAGCAGTGAAGAAATGAACACTGAAGCTTTCTTT. This chain uses TRBV2 with TRBJ1-1; D not certain. Trimming left V 1 base short and J 0 bases short, with 3 bases between. The germline CDR1 and CDR2 sequences are SNHLY and FYNNEI. There are 13 residues in the CDR3.

The CDR3 DNA reads TGTGCCAGCAGCGTAGACTCCCGAAGAACTAATGAGCAGTTCTTC. Translating it yields CASSVDSRRTNEQFF. The rearrangement joins TRBV9 to TRBJ2-1; no definite D call. Trimming took 0 bases from V and 7 from J, leaving 14 bases between them. CDR3 length: 15 residues. CDR1 SGDLS and CDR2 YYNGEE come from the germline V gene.

The chain couples TRBV7-2 to TRBJ2-6, with D maybe TRBD1 (6 bases). Germline CDR1 and CDR2: SGHTA and FQGNSA. The CDR3 contains 16 residues. Trimming pared 1 base from V and 0 bases from J, leaving 7 bases between. Written as DNA, the CDR3 is TGTGCCAGCAGCTTAGGACAGGCCTCTGGGGCCAACGTCCTGACTTTC. This codes for CASSLGQASGANVLTF.